This T cell receptor beta chain was documented in a study of T-cell reconstitution after alpha-beta-depleted transplantation in children. Preparation of the TCRbeta library used unique molecular identifiers. TCRdb reprocessed the PCR reads with MiXCR, giving one entry per CDR3 protein. The sample holds a few hundred thousand distinct CDR3 sequences, around 8.9% seen once. This clonotype was found many times. The CDR3 has 14 amino acids. V was clipped by 7 bases and J by 0 bases, with 12 bases between them. The germline V gene encodes CDR1 SNHLY and CDR2 FYNNEI. This TCR derives from a human donor who donated a stem cell graft to a child with SCID. The chain employs TRBV2 and TRBJ1-1; possible D gene TRBD1, 6 bases. The material was PBMCs from the stem cell graft donor, obtained from the stem cell graft. CDR3 coding DNA: TGTGCCAGCATTGGAAGGGGGGTGAACACTGAAGCTTTCTTT. Protein sequence: CASIGRGVNTEAFF.